One and the same sample provided the 17 T cell receptor beta chains below, sequenced in a study of blood T cell repertoires in COVID-19. Profiling relied on immunoSEQ multiplex PCR, and the TCRdb table lists in-frame clones only, not all of them. The sample holds approximately 180,000 clones, 82% seen once. Sequences were obtained from PBMCs or T cells enriched from blood (not recorded which). The source of these receptors is a woman aged 55-75 years with acute COVID-19.

This chain's CDR3 is CAISEPAGGRNIQYF. The CDR3 DNA is TGTGCCATCAGTGAGCCAGCGGGAGGTAGAAACATTCAGTACTTC. The V call is TRBV10-3, the J call TRBJ2-4; TRBD2 agrees at 9 bases. Germline CDR1 and CDR2: ENHRY and SYGVKD. The V and J ends lost 2 bases and 6 bases, in that order; junction bases with no gene match: 5. The CDR3 length is 15 residues.

The rearrangement joins TRBV10-3 to TRBJ2-1, with a weak D call TRBD2 (7 bases). The CDR3 is 20 amino acids. Trimming removed 0 bases at V and 6 bases at J, with 27 bases between. Germline CDR1 reads ENHRY; CDR2 reads SYGVKD. The DNA for the CDR3 is TGTGCCATCAGTGAGTCGACGTGGGGGCGGGCGGGAGTCAAAATCAATGAGCAGTTCTTC. Translating gives CAISESTWGRAGVKINEQFF.

This rearrangement joins TRBV9 to TRBJ1-6; D remains unclear. CDR1 is SGDLS, CDR2 YYNGEE, per germline. The CDR3 runs to 13 residues. V was shortened by 5 bases and J by 9 bases, with 12 bases between the two germline ends. CDR3 coding DNA: TGTGCCAGCAGGGCCGGGGAGGTTTCACCCCTCCACTTT. It encodes CASRAGEVSPLHF.

In this sample, this clone turned up many times. The rearrangement links TRBV28 to TRBJ2-5; 16 bases agree with TRBD2. The CDR3 runs to 17 residues. J gave up 5 bases and V 6 bases, and 9 bases lay outside the gene matches. Germline V CDR1 and CDR2: MDHEN, SYDVKM. The CDR3 region is CASSRGTSGGAKETQYF. CDR3 DNA: TGTGCCAGCAGCCGAGGGACTAGCGGGGGGGCCAAGGAGACCCAGTACTTC.

DNA of the CDR3: TGCGCCAGCAGCTTTTTAGCGACTGAAGCTTTCTTT. As protein: CASSFLATEAFF. The rearrangement joins TRBV5-1 to TRBJ1-1; no clear D gene. The V gene's germline CDR1 is SGHRS and CDR2 YFSETQ. This CDR3 is 12 amino acids long. The germline V and J ends were trimmed by 2 bases and 5 bases, with 7 bases remaining between them.

The V and J genes are TRBV30 and TRBJ1-4; D remains unclear. The CDR3 has 13 amino acids. Trimming left V 2 bases short and J 7 bases short, with 11 bases between. The V gene's germline CDR1 is GTSNPN and CDR2 SVGIG (reference sequence). CDR3 region: CAWSRGMGEKLFF. The CDR3 nucleotides are TGTGCCTGGAGTAGAGGGATGGGTGAAAAACTGTTTTTT. The full variable domain, with the rest looked up from reference TRBV30 and TRBJ1-4, is SQTIHQWPATLVQPVGSPLSLECTVEGTSNPNLYWYRQAAGRGLQLLFYSVGIGQISSEVPQNLSASRPQDRQFILSSKKLLLSDSGFYLCAWSRGMGEKLFFGSGTQLSVL.

This clone was counted only a few times. The gene calls are TRBV9 and TRBJ1-2, with 9 bases that match TRBD1. The trim removed 5 bases at V and 3 bases at J, leaving 5 bases unmatched. Germline-derived CDR1 and CDR2 are SGDLS and YYNGEE. The length of the CDR3 is 14 residues. CDR3 amino acids: CASRGGTGHYGYTF. CDR3 in DNA: TGTGCCAGCAGAGGGGGGACAGGGCACTATGGCTACACCTTC.

The chain joins TRBV19 to TRBJ2-7; tentative D call: TRBD2 (6 bases). The CDR3 loop spans 15 amino acids. V lost 4 bases to trimming and J lost 2 bases, with 15 bases between them. Germline-derived CDR1 and CDR2 are LNHDA and SQIVND (reference sequence). The CDR3 spells CASSTGTLYAYEQYF. In nucleotides, the CDR3 is TGTGCCAGTAGTACCGGGACTCTATACGCCTACGAGCAGTACTTC.

The chain couples TRBV28 to TRBJ1-4; 10 bases map to TRBD1. V was clipped by 5 bases and J by 7 bases; unmatched bases: 7. Germline V gene lookup returns CDR1 MDHEN and CDR2 SYDVKM. There are 15 residues in the CDR3. DNA for the CDR3: TGTGCCAGCAGTACGCCGACAGGGGGCGCTGAAAAACTGTTTTTT. Residues: CASSTPTGGAEKLFF.

The gene calls are TRBV11-2 and TRBJ2-1; the D gene is possibly TRBD2 (6 bases). The CDR3 contains 15 residues. V gave up 5 bases and J gave up 4 bases, with 15 bases separating them. The germline V gene encodes CDR1 SGHAT and CDR2 FQNNGV. CDR3: CASSRRDLLYNEQFF. The CDR3, as DNA: TGTGCCAGCAGCCGGAGGGATCTTCTTTACAATGAGCAGTTCTTC.

V and J are TRBV7-9 and TRBJ2-5, with no clear D. CDR3 length: 14 residues. Germline V lookup: CDR1 SEHNR, CDR2 FQNEAQ (reference sequence). The V and J ends lost 2 bases and 8 bases respectively, with 15 bases between them. CDR3 sequence: CASSLFDAGVTQYF. As DNA, the CDR3 is TGTGCCAGCAGCTTATTCGACGCCGGAGTAACCCAGTACTTC.

This clone was observed once. The chain has TRBV3-1 (or the pseudogene TRBV3-2) and TRBJ1-4; D perhaps matches TRBD1 (6 bases). This CDR3 is built from 14 residues. V shed 0 bases and J shed 8 bases, with 10 bases lying between them. Germline V gene sequence: CDR1 LGHDT, CDR2 YNNKEL (reference sequence). CDR3 in DNA: TGTGCCAGCAGCCAAGATACCAGGGGCGAAAAACTGTTTTTT. This gives the protein CASSQDTRGEKLFF.

The chain combines TRBV4-3 with TRBJ1-2; D is perhaps TRBD1 (5 bases). V lost 3 bases and J 4 bases, leaving 15 bases between the germline ends. Germline V lookup: CDR1 LGHNA, CDR2 YSLEER. This CDR3 comprises 15 residues. The CDR3 region is CASSQRREGTYGYTF. The CDR3 DNA follows: TGCGCCAGCAGCCAGCGTCGGGAGGGGACCTATGGCTACACCTTC.

The V and J genes are TRBV7-2 and TRBJ2-7, with 9 bases that match TRBD2. The CDR3 runs 14 residues. In germline, CDR1 is SGHTA, CDR2 FQGNSA. V lost 5 bases to trimming and J lost 6 bases; unmatched junction nucleotides: 8. CDR3 sequence: CASSQAGGAPEQYF. The CDR3 DNA reads TGTGCCAGCAGCCAAGCGGGAGGAGCCCCCGAGCAGTACTTC. The full variable domain, rest sourced from reference TRBV7-2 and TRBJ2-7, is GAGVSQSPSNKVTEKGKDVELRCDPISGHTALYWYRQSLGQGLEFLIYFQGNSAPDKSGLPSDRFSAERTGGSVSTLTIQRTQQEDSAVYLCASSQAGGAPEQYFGPGTRLTVT.

This chain uses TRBV18 with TRBJ2-2; D is possibly TRBD2 (6 bases). Germline CDR1 is KGHSH and CDR2 is LQKENI. Trimming removed 0 bases from V and 7 bases from J, with 9 bases in between. The CDR3 consists of 14 residues. The CDR3 DNA is TGTGCCAGCTCACCACCGTTGGAGGGCGGGGAGCTGTTTTTT. Translation gives CASSPPLEGGELFF.

The chain joins TRBV30 to TRBJ1-6; no reliable D call. Looked up from germline, CDR1 is GTSNPN and CDR2 is SVGIG (reference sequence). With 3 bases removed from V and 9 bases from J, the gap between germline ends came to 24 bases. The CDR3 is 17 residues long. CDR3 amino acids: CAWSAPRGSLKISPLHF. The CDR3 region has the DNA TGTGCCTGGAGCGCCCCCCGAGGATCCCTAAAGATTTCACCCCTCCACTTT.

This clone was recorded many times. This chain uses TRBV19 with TRBJ1-1, with D unclear. This CDR3 contains 15 residues. V shed 1 base and J shed 1 base, with 10 bases lying between them. Germline CDR1 is LNHDA and CDR2 is SQIVND (reference sequence). In DNA form, the CDR3 reads TGTGCCAGTAGTATAGGCCCGGGGAGGAACACTGAAGCTTTCTTT. Translation gives CASSIGPGRNTEAFF.